Listed below are T cell receptor beta chains from one sample, sequenced in a study of cytomegalovirus exposure and HLA in healthy donors. This table comes from immunoSEQ multiplex PCR, and its TCRdb copy is limited to in-frame clones, with some not included. The table lists about 180,000 clones, just under 80% of them singletons. The source material was PBMCs. The receptors were gathered from a woman aged 25 to 45 in good health and CMV-seronegative. Both conserved end residues are part of each CDR3. Fields, in order: CDR3 protein, CDR3 DNA, CDR3 length, clone size, V gene, D gene, J gene. A D gene is named only where the DNA matches it firmly. Clone size, where shown, is once, few, many, or a class for clones that have expanded.

CDR3aa: CARSLVTGAMGIQYF
CDR3nt: TGTGCCAGAAGCTTGGTAACAGGGGCTATGGGCATTCAGTACTTC
len: 15
abundance: .
v_gene: TRBV5-3
d_gene: TRBD1
j_gene: TRBJ2-4

CDR3aa: CAIKWTGNNEQFF
CDR3nt: TGTGCCATCAAGTGGACAGGGAACAATGAGCAGTTCTTC
len: 13
abundance: .
v_gene: TRBV6-1
d_gene: TRBD1
j_gene: TRBJ2-1

CDR3aa: CASSYSQETEAFF
CDR3nt: TGTGCCAGCAGTTACTCACAGGAGACTGAAGCTTTCTTT
len: 13
abundance: .
v_gene: TRBV6-5
d_gene: .
j_gene: TRBJ1-1

CDR3aa: CASSPEGQGMDTQYF
CDR3nt: TGCGCCAGCAGCCCGGAAGGGCAGGGGATGGATACGCAGTATTTT
len: 15
abundance: .
v_gene: TRBV5-1
d_gene: .
j_gene: TRBJ2-3

CDR3aa: CASSPTLRGISGAEAFF
CDR3nt: TGTGCCAGCAGTCCAACGCTTCGGGGGATATCAGGAGCTGAAGCTTTCTTT
len: 17
abundance: .
v_gene: TRBV27
d_gene: .
j_gene: TRBJ1-1

CDR3aa: CASSRDRGFSGNTIYF
CDR3nt: TGTGCCAGCAGTAGGGACAGGGGGTTCTCTGGAAACACCATATATTTT
len: 16
abundance: .
v_gene: TRBV7-8
d_gene: TRBD1
j_gene: TRBJ1-3

CDR3aa: CASSPLGQGAYNEQFF
CDR3nt: TGTGCCAGCTCACCGTTAGGACAGGGGGCCTACAATGAGCAGTTCTTC
len: 16
abundance: .
v_gene: TRBV18
d_gene: TRBD1
j_gene: TRBJ2-1

CDR3aa: CASSASVGYGYTF
CDR3nt: TGTGCCAGCAGCGCCTCGGTCGGCTATGGCTACACCTTC
len: 13
abundance: .
v_gene: TRBV9
d_gene: .
j_gene: TRBJ1-2

CDR3aa: CASSSRTAGSSYNSPLHF
CDR3nt: TGTGCCAGCAGTTCGCGGACAGCGGGGAGCTCCTATAATTCACCCCTCCACTTT
len: 18
abundance: .
v_gene: TRBV27
d_gene: .
j_gene: TRBJ1-6

CDR3aa: CASSQVAGTVTQPQHF
CDR3nt: TGCGCCAGCAGCCAAGTTGCGGGGACAGTGACTCAGCCCCAGCATTTT
len: 16
abundance: .
v_gene: TRBV4-1
d_gene: TRBD1
j_gene: TRBJ1-5

CDR3aa: CASSEAEEYYGYTF
CDR3nt: TGTGCCAGCAGTGAAGCAGAGGAGTACTATGGCTACACCTTC
len: 14
abundance: .
v_gene: TRBV6-1
d_gene: .
j_gene: TRBJ1-2

CDR3aa: CASSGGLAGLTDTQYF
CDR3nt: TGTGCCAGCAGCGGGGGACTAGCGGGGCTCACAGATACGCAGTATTTT
len: 16
abundance: .
v_gene: TRBV5-4
d_gene: TRBD2
j_gene: TRBJ2-3

CDR3aa: CASSPRTTRPFF
CDR3nt: TGTGCCAGCAGCCCGCGGACAACACGGCCTTTCTTT
len: 12
abundance: .
v_gene: TRBV2
d_gene: .
j_gene: TRBJ1-1

CDR3aa: CASSERRGQPQHF
CDR3nt: TGCGCCAGCAGTGAGCGGAGGGGTCAGCCCCAGCATTTT
len: 13
abundance: .
v_gene: TRBV10-1
d_gene: .
j_gene: TRBJ1-5

CDR3aa: CASSLARGGRTEAFF
CDR3nt: TGTGCCAGCAGCTTAGCGCGGGGTGGTCGGACTGAAGCTTTCTTT
len: 15
abundance: .
v_gene: TRBV7-9
d_gene: .
j_gene: TRBJ1-1

CDR3aa: CASSSDIGGEAFF
CDR3nt: TGTGCCAGCAGCTCCGATATCGGGGGTGAAGCTTTCTTT
len: 13
abundance: once
v_gene: TRBV5-6
d_gene: .
j_gene: TRBJ1-1

CDR3aa: CASSEAVGASYGYTF
CDR3nt: TGTGCCAGCAGTGAAGCGGTGGGGGCGAGCTATGGCTACACCTTC
len: 15
abundance: .
v_gene: TRBV6-1
d_gene: .
j_gene: TRBJ1-2

CDR3aa: CASSLDRVATDTQYF
CDR3nt: TGTGCCAGCAGCTTGGACCGGGTAGCTACAGATACGCAGTATTTT
len: 15
abundance: .
v_gene: TRBV5-6
d_gene: .
j_gene: TRBJ2-3

CDR3aa: CSTGGGGADTQYF
CDR3nt: TGCAGCACAGGGGGGGGAGGGGCAGATACGCAGTATTTT
len: 13
abundance: .
v_gene: TRBV29-1
d_gene: .
j_gene: TRBJ2-3

CDR3aa: CASSQGNRQGGNQPQHF
CDR3nt: TGTGCCAGCAGCCAAGGGAACAGACAGGGTGGCAATCAGCCCCAGCATTTT
len: 17
abundance: .
v_gene: TRBV4-2
d_gene: TRBD1
j_gene: TRBJ1-5

CDR3aa: CASSTHRGNEQFF
CDR3nt: TGTGCCAGTAGTACCCACAGGGGCAATGAGCAGTTCTTC
len: 13
abundance: once
v_gene: TRBV19
d_gene: TRBD1
j_gene: TRBJ2-1

CDR3aa: CASSLKLAGSQETQYF
CDR3nt: TGTGCCAGCAGCTTGAAACTAGCGGGGTCTCAAGAGACCCAGTACTTC
len: 16
abundance: .
v_gene: TRBV7-3
d_gene: TRBD2
j_gene: TRBJ2-5

CDR3aa: CASSLAPSGANSYEQYF
CDR3nt: TGTGCCAGCAGCTTAGCCCCTAGCGGGGCCAACTCCTACGAGCAGTACTTC
len: 17
abundance: .
v_gene: TRBV7-6
d_gene: TRBD2
j_gene: TRBJ2-7

CDR3aa: CASSLTGKPSYGYTF
CDR3nt: TGCGCCAGCAGCTTGACAGGGAAGCCCTCATATGGCTACACCTTC
len: 15
abundance: .
v_gene: TRBV5-1
d_gene: .
j_gene: TRBJ1-2

CDR3aa: CASSYTYEQYF
CDR3nt: TGTGCCAGCAGTTACACCTACGAGCAGTACTTC
len: 11
abundance: .
v_gene: TRBV25-1
d_gene: .
j_gene: TRBJ2-7

CDR3aa: CASSLDRAPYEQYF
CDR3nt: TGCGCCAGCAGCTTGGACAGGGCCCCCTACGAGCAGTACTTC
len: 14
abundance: .
v_gene: TRBV5-1
d_gene: .
j_gene: TRBJ2-7

CDR3aa: CASSLGLPGEAFF
CDR3nt: TGTGCCAGCAGCTTAGGATTGCCGGGTGAAGCTTTCTTT
len: 13
abundance: .
v_gene: TRBV11-2
d_gene: .
j_gene: TRBJ1-1

CDR3aa: CASSEARIDGYTF
CDR3nt: TGTGCCAGCAGTGAGGCCCGAATCGATGGCTACACCTTC
len: 13
abundance: .
v_gene: TRBV2
d_gene: .
j_gene: TRBJ1-2

CDR3aa: CASSPPSSYEQYF
CDR3nt: TGTGCCAGCTCACCACCGAGCTCCTACGAGCAGTACTTC
len: 13
abundance: few
v_gene: TRBV18
d_gene: .
j_gene: TRBJ2-7

CDR3aa: CASSTNSGGILGTEAFF
CDR3nt: TGTGCCAGCAGTACTAATTCAGGGGGTATTTTGGGTACTGAAGCTTTCTTT
len: 17
abundance: .
v_gene: TRBV7-9
d_gene: TRBD1
j_gene: TRBJ1-1

CDR3aa: CASNRGREDSPLHF
CDR3nt: TGCGCCAGCAACAGGGGGCGCGAGGATTCACCCCTCCACTTT
len: 14
abundance: .
v_gene: TRBV5-1
d_gene: TRBD1
j_gene: TRBJ1-6

CDR3aa: CASSTSGNSGNTIYF
CDR3nt: TGTGCCAGCAGCACCTCAGGGAACTCTGGAAACACCATATATTTT
len: 15
abundance: .
v_gene: TRBV7-2
d_gene: .
j_gene: TRBJ1-3

CDR3aa: CASSPGGRGNTEAFF
CDR3nt: TGTGCCAGCAGCCCGGGGGGTAGGGGGAACACTGAAGCTTTCTTT
len: 15
abundance: .
v_gene: TRBV2
d_gene: .
j_gene: TRBJ1-1

CDR3aa: CASSQGPTGSYGYTF
CDR3nt: TGCGCCAGCAGCCAAGGACCGACAGGGAGCTATGGCTACACCTTC
len: 15
abundance: .
v_gene: TRBV4-1
d_gene: TRBD1
j_gene: TRBJ1-2

CDR3aa: CASSVVSGTGENEQFF
CDR3nt: TGTGCCAGCAGCGTAGTCAGTGGGACAGGGGAGAATGAGCAGTTCTTC
len: 16
abundance: .
v_gene: TRBV9
d_gene: TRBD1
j_gene: TRBJ2-1

CDR3aa: CASSLGIPTSSYNSPLHF
CDR3nt: TGTGCCAGCAGCTTAGGAATCCCTACTAGCTCCTATAATTCACCCCTCCACTTT
len: 18
abundance: .
v_gene: TRBV11-2
d_gene: .
j_gene: TRBJ1-6

CDR3aa: CASSPGGPMNTEAFF
CDR3nt: TGTGCCAGCTCACCCGGAGGGCCCATGAACACTGAAGCTTTCTTT
len: 15
abundance: .
v_gene: TRBV18
d_gene: .
j_gene: TRBJ1-1

CDR3aa: CAWSRTGNSYEQYF
CDR3nt: TGTGCCTGGTCACGGACAGGTAACTCCTACGAGCAGTACTTC
len: 14
abundance: once
v_gene: TRBV30
d_gene: TRBD1
j_gene: TRBJ2-7

CDR3aa: CASSVARGLTGELFF
CDR3nt: TGTGCCAGCAGCGTAGCTAGGGGATTGACCGGGGAGCTGTTTTTT
len: 15
abundance: .
v_gene: TRBV9
d_gene: .
j_gene: TRBJ2-2

CDR3aa: CASSVTSGSVTEAFF
CDR3nt: TGTGCCAGTAGTGTAACATCAGGTTCGGTCACTGAAGCTTTCTTT
len: 15
abundance: .
v_gene: TRBV19
d_gene: .
j_gene: TRBJ1-1

CDR3aa: CASRDRAPNYGYTF
CDR3nt: TGTGCCAGCAGGGACAGGGCACCTAACTATGGCTACACCTTC
len: 14
abundance: .
v_gene: TRBV6-1
d_gene: TRBD1
j_gene: TRBJ1-2

CDR3aa: CASSLAQPQHF
CDR3nt: TGTGCCAGCAGCTTGGCGCAGCCCCAGCATTTT
len: 11
abundance: .
v_gene: TRBV5-8
d_gene: .
j_gene: TRBJ1-5

CDR3aa: CATRTGEIYEQYF
CDR3nt: TGTGCCACCAGAACAGGGGAGATCTACGAGCAGTACTTC
len: 13
abundance: .
v_gene: TRBV15
d_gene: TRBD1
j_gene: TRBJ2-7

CDR3aa: CASSYSGLAGTDTQYF
CDR3nt: TGTGCCAGCAGTTACTCGGGACTAGCGGGCACAGATACGCAGTATTTT
len: 16
abundance: .
v_gene: TRBV6-6
d_gene: TRBD2
j_gene: TRBJ2-3

CDR3aa: CASGSARSGDTEAFF
CDR3nt: TGTGCTAGTGGATCCGCACGATCAGGGGACACTGAAGCTTTCTTT
len: 15
abundance: .
v_gene: TRBV12-5
d_gene: .
j_gene: TRBJ1-1

CDR3aa: CASSLDSGAKQGFAGNTIYF
CDR3nt: TGTGCCAGCAGCTTAGACTCCGGTGCTAAACAGGGGTTTGCTGGAAACACCATATATTTT
len: 20
abundance: few
v_gene: TRBV13
d_gene: TRBD1
j_gene: TRBJ1-3

CDR3aa: CASSPRTGAYEQYF
CDR3nt: TGTGCCAGCAGTCCCCGGACAGGCGCCTACGAGCAGTACTTC
len: 14
abundance: .
v_gene: TRBV6-1
d_gene: TRBD1
j_gene: TRBJ2-7

CDR3aa: CATSTRTGGEKLFF
CDR3nt: TGTGCCACCAGCACCCGGACAGGTGGAGAAAAACTGTTTTTT
len: 14
abundance: .
v_gene: TRBV15
d_gene: TRBD1
j_gene: TRBJ1-4

CDR3aa: CASSLGEGTNYGYTF
CDR3nt: TGTGCCAGCAGCTTGGGGGAGGGGACCAACTATGGCTACACCTTC
len: 15
abundance: .
v_gene: TRBV7-9
d_gene: .
j_gene: TRBJ1-2

CDR3aa: CASSKGTSGGRYTDTQYF
CDR3nt: TGTGCCAGCAGTAAGGGGACTAGCGGGGGGCGGTACACAGATACGCAGTATTTT
len: 18
abundance: .
v_gene: TRBV27
d_gene: TRBD2
j_gene: TRBJ2-3

CDR3aa: CASSRGVSTEAFF
CDR3nt: TGTGCCAGTAGCAGGGGTGTCAGCACTGAAGCTTTCTTT
len: 13
abundance: .
v_gene: TRBV19
d_gene: .
j_gene: TRBJ1-1